These 8 T cell receptor beta chains were all obtained from the same sample, sequenced in a study of blood T cell repertoires in COVID-19. Clones were sequenced by immunoSEQ multiplex PCR, and TCRdb holds only the in-frame ones, with some missing. The table has 450,000 to 600,000 clones, 87% seen once. The sample comprised PBMCs or T cells enriched from blood (not recorded which). The receptors stem from a woman aged 18-35 years who had recovered from COVID-19.

The rearrangement links TRBV29-1 to TRBJ1-3, with D unresolved. Germline loops: CDR1 SQVTM, CDR2 ANQGSEA. Trimming took off 6 bases at V and 0 bases at J, with 15 bases between the two ends. The CDR3 has 15 residues. The CDR3 DNA is TGCAGCGTCGTCCGTGGCGGGAACTCTGGAAACACCATATATTTT. Translated: CSVVRGGNSGNTIYF.

This sequence joins TRBV27 and TRBJ1-2, with a tentative D call TRBD1 (6 bases). This CDR3 has 14 residues. The ends were cut back, 6 bases at V and 1 base at J, with 12 bases in the middle. Germline-derived CDR1 and CDR2 are MNHEY and SMNVEV (reference sequence). This CDR3 reads CASSSGAHNYGYTF. CDR3 coding DNA: TGTGCCAGCAGCTCAGGGGCTCATAACTATGGCTACACCTTC.

CDR3 loop: CASSIATNEKLFF. The CDR3 coding sequence is TGTGCCAGTAGTATAGCGACTAATGAAAAACTGTTTTTT. V and J are TRBV19 and TRBJ1-4; D not certain. There are 13 residues in the CDR3. Trimming removed 1 base from V and 2 bases from J, with 2 bases in between. CDR1 and CDR2 (germline): LNHDA, SQIVND (reference sequence).

This clone was seen only once. The V and J genes are TRBV7-8 and TRBJ2-1; tentatively, D is TRBD2 (6 bases). CDR1 is SGHVS and CDR2 is FQNEAQ in the germline V gene. The CDR3 has 18 residues. V lost 1 base, J lost 5 bases, and 21 bases lay in between. The CDR3: CASSLGFLGSGLNNEQFF. The CDR3, as DNA: TGTGCCAGCAGCTTAGGGTTCTTGGGTAGCGGATTAAACAATGAGCAGTTCTTC.

The rearrangement links TRBV11-3 to TRBJ2-7, with TRBD1 matching 8 bases. Losses at the gene ends were 5 bases for V and 2 bases for J; bases not matched to a gene: 17. The CDR3 runs 18 residues. Germline assignment: CDR1 SGHNT and CDR2 YENEEA. CDR3 residues: CASSHSDGPGQVPYEQYF. CDR3 nucleotide sequence: TGTGCCAGCAGCCACAGTGACGGTCCGGGACAGGTGCCCTACGAGCAGTACTTC.

The chain uses TRBV28 and TRBJ2-3; D uncertain. The CDR3 consists of 13 residues. Trimming took off 6 bases at V and 5 bases at J, with 12 bases between the two ends. Germline V CDR1 and CDR2: MDHEN, SYDVKM. The CDR3, as DNA: TGTGCCAGCAGGTCAACTCCAGGAGATACGCAGTATTTT. Translated, it gives CASRSTPGDTQYF.

This chain links TRBV7-2 with TRBJ2-7; TRBD2 matches at 8 bases. The V and J ends lost 11 bases and 4 bases, in that order; junction bases with no gene match: 16. Germline V gene data show CDR1 as SGHTA and CDR2 as FQGNSA. The CDR3 extends over 15 amino acids. CDR3 in DNA: TGTGCCGTCGGAGACGGGCTAGCGGGTAAATACGAGCAGTACTTC. It codes for CAVGDGLAGKYEQYF.

The V and J genes are TRBV19 and TRBJ1-6; TRBD1 is a possible D gene (5 bases). Trimming took off 5 bases at V and 7 bases at J, with 12 bases between the two ends. From germline, CDR1 is LNHDA and CDR2 SQIVND (reference sequence). This CDR3 region has 14 residues. Here the CDR3 reads CASSWGGVNSPLHF. The CDR3 coding sequence is TGTGCCAGTAGTTGGGGGGGGGTCAATTCACCCCTCCACTTT.